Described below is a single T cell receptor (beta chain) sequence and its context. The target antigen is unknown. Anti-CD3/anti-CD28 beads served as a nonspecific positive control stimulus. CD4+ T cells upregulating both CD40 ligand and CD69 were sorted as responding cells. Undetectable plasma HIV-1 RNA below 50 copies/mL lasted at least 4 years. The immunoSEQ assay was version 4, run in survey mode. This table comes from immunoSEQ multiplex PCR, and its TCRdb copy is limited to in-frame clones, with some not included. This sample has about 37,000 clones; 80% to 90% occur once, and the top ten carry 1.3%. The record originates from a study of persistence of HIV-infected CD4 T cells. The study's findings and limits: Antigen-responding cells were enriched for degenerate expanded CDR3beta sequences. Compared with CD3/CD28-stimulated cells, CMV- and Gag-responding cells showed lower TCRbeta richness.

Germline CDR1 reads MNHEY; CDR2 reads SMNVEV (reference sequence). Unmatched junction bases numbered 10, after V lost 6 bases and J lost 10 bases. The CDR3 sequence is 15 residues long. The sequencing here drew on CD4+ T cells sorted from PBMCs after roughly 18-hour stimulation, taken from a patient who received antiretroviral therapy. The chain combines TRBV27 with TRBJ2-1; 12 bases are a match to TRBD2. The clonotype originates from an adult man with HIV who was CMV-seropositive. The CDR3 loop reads CASSLATSGRREQFF. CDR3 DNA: TGTGCCAGCAGCTTGGCGACTAGCGGGAGAAGAGAGCAGTTCTTC.